The 13 T cell receptor beta chains given below trace back to one sample, sequenced in a study of blood T cell repertoires in COVID-19. Generated by immunoSEQ multiplex PCR, the TCRdb table keeps only in-frame clones and is missing some. Of 100,000 or so clones in the sample, 81% are singletons; the top ten hold 8% to 9.5%. The sequenced material came from peripheral blood. The receptor source for this set is a woman aged 65 to 85 with acute or convalescent COVID-19.

The chain combines TRBV4-3 with TRBJ2-7; tentative D call: TRBD2 (7 bases). From germline, CDR1 is LGHNA and CDR2 YSLEER. CDR3 length: 15 residues. V lost 1 base, J lost 4 bases, and 14 bases lay in between. The CDR3: CASSQAGGAGYEQYF. In nucleotides, the CDR3 is TGCGCCAGCAGCCAAGCGGGGGGCGCGGGATACGAGCAGTACTTC.

The gene calls are TRBV5-1 and TRBJ1-4, with no clear D. CDR1 and CDR2 (germline): SGHRS, YFSETQ. The CDR3 is made up of 15 amino acids. V was trimmed by 0 bases and J by 4 bases, leaving 10 bases between them. The DNA for the CDR3 is TGCGCCAGCAGCTTGGCACCCTACAGTAATGAAAAACTGTTTTTT. Its translation is CASSLAPYSNEKLFF. The full variable domain, with the rest looked up from reference TRBV5-1 and TRBJ1-4, is KAGVTQTPRYLIKTRGQQVTLSCSPISGHRSVSWYQQTPGQGLQFLFEYFSETQRNKGNFPGRFSGRQFSNSRSEMNVSTLELGDSALYLCASSLAPYSNEKLFFGSGTQLSVL.

The chain has TRBV3-1 (or the pseudogene TRBV3-2) and TRBJ2-7; 13 bases match TRBD2. Germline trimming cut 4 bases from V and 6 bases from J; bases unmatched to any gene: 3. Germline V gene data show CDR1 as LGHDT and CDR2 as YNNKEL (reference sequence). This CDR3 is built from 14 residues. The CDR3 is CASSRGLAGVEQYF. The CDR3 region has the DNA TGTGCCAGCAGCCGCGGACTAGCGGGAGTCGAGCAGTACTTC.

This chain uses TRBV19 with TRBJ1-3; maybe TRBD1 (6 bases). Per germline, CDR1 LNHDA and CDR2 SQIVND (reference sequence). The CDR3 runs 15 residues. The ends were cut back, 3 bases at V and 7 bases at J, with 16 bases in the middle. The CDR3 DNA follows: TGTGCCAGTAGTATCAGTGGCGAGCAGGGGAACACCATATATTTT. Translating it yields CASSISGEQGNTIYF.

The rearrangement uses TRBV18 and TRBJ1-2; 7 bases agree with TRBD1. The CDR3 runs to 17 residues. Losses at the gene ends were 2 bases for V and 4 bases for J; bases not matched to a gene: 13. The germline gives CDR1 KGHSH, CDR2 LQKENI. The CDR3 DNA sequence: TGTGCCAGCTCACCAAGGCATCTAGGGACAGTGATCTATGGCTACACCTTC. It specifies CASSPRHLGTVIYGYTF.

V is TRBV23-1 and J is TRBJ2-1; 9 nucleotides align to TRBD1. TRBV23-1 is identified as an open reading frame with a role that is uncertain. J lost 3 bases, V lost 5 bases, and 5 bases had no gene match. CDR3 length: 15 amino acids. The CDR3 protein is CASSGGTGLYNEQFF. DNA for the CDR3: TGCGCCAGCAGTGGGGGGACAGGGCTCTACAATGAGCAGTTCTTC.

The gene calls are TRBV24-1 and TRBJ2-2, with TRBD1 matching over 12 bases. The length of the CDR3 is 17 residues. The J segment lost 5 bases and the V segment lost 3 bases, leaving 6 bases of the junction unmatched. CDR1 and CDR2 from the germline V gene are KGHDR and SFDVKD. CDR3 region: CATSDPRDRGRTGELFF. The CDR3 nucleotides are TGTGCCACCAGTGATCCCCGGGACAGGGGGCGAACCGGGGAGCTGTTTTTT.

This clone was seen more than once but under ten times. The V gene is TRBV7-2, the J gene TRBJ2-7; 12 positions match TRBD2. V trimming: 1 base; J trimming: 5 bases; junction bases outside the gene matches: 3. CDR1 SGHTA and CDR2 FQGNSA come from the germline V gene. The CDR3 consists of 15 residues. The CDR3 loop reads CASSLGLAGVDEQYF. In DNA, the CDR3 is TGTGCCAGCAGCTTAGGACTAGCGGGAGTAGACGAGCAGTACTTC.

The chain combines TRBV9 with TRBJ2-1, with 12 bases that match TRBD2. Germline-derived CDR1 and CDR2 are SGDLS and YYNGEE. The V and J ends lost 3 bases and 6 bases, in that order; junction bases with no gene match: 4. There are 15 residues in the CDR3. The CDR3 is CASSGTSGASNEQFF. CDR3 nucleotides: TGTGCCAGCAGCGGGACTAGCGGGGCTTCCAATGAGCAGTTCTTC.

This chain uses TRBV18 with TRBJ2-3, with 7 nucleotides matching TRBD2. V lost 3 bases, J lost 1 base, and 7 bases stayed unmatched. In germline, CDR1 is KGHSH, CDR2 LQKENI. The length of the CDR3 is 16 residues. CDR3 coding DNA: TGTGCCAGCTCACCGCGGGGGTCCCCGGGCACAGATACGCAGTATTTT. It specifies CASSPRGSPGTDTQYF.

The chain couples TRBV23-1 to TRBJ1-2, with D possibly being TRBD1 (5 bases). TRBV23-1 has ORF status, its function being uncertain. The length of the CDR3 is 16 residues. Trimming took 0 bases from V and 3 from J, leaving 14 bases between them. As DNA, the CDR3 is TGCGCCAGCAGTCAATCGGGAGAGGGACTAGACTATGGCTACACCTTC. Amino acids: CASSQSGEGLDYGYTF.

V usage is TRBV2 and J usage is TRBJ2-7; 14 bases map to TRBD2. Germline assignment: CDR1 SNHLY and CDR2 FYNNEI. The CDR3 covers 15 residues. V dropped 4 bases and J dropped 3; count of bases not matched to a gene: 2. The CDR3 reads CASSVGTSGSYEQYF. CDR3 DNA sequence: TGTGCCAGCAGTGTCGGGACTAGCGGGAGCTACGAGCAGTACTTC.

The chain uses TRBV6-1 and TRBJ2-5, with a possible D match to TRBD1 (6 bases). This CDR3 spans 16 amino acids. Deletions cut 4 bases from V and 5 bases from J, with 20 bases between. Germline CDR1 is MNHNS and CDR2 is SASEGT. Written as DNA, the CDR3 is TGTGCCAGCAGTGCACGCGCAGGGGCCCCAAGGGAGACCCAGTACTTC. This codes for CASSARAGAPRETQYF.